This T cell receptor beta chain emerged from a study of T cell repertoires and leukemia-associated antigens. Study information: Effective reads per sample ranged from roughly 3.3 to 5.5 million.

Concerning this clonotype: Its antigen is unknown.

TCRdb reanalysed the 5' RACE reads using MiXCR and keeps one entry per CDR3 protein. Of some 11,000 distinct CDR3 sequences listed, roughly two fifths were seen once; the top ten hold 30% to 40%. Trimming pared 4 bases from V and 9 bases from J, leaving 10 bases between. Germline CDR1 is SGHAT and CDR2 is FQNNGV. This CDR3 spans 12 amino acids. Sequenced input: CD3+ T cells sorted from blood and cultured. This clonotype originated in a female donor in good health. V gene TRBV11-2 combines with J gene TRBJ2-1; either TRBD1 or TRBD2 may supply D (5 bases each). DNA of the CDR3: TGTGCCAGCAGCTCCTCCGGGGCTGAGCAGTTCTTC. Its translation is CASSSSGAEQFF.